The sequence of this T cell receptor (beta chain) was determined in a study of shared clonotypes between healthy human individuals. General study findings and limits: Among the subsets, naive ones generally showed larger estimated richness than memory ones.

Positively selected for CCR7, the CD45RO-negative cells used as naive CD8 cells excluded terminally differentiated effector memory CD45RA+ cells. Comment on this clone: What it binds is unknown.

Trimming took off 0 bases at V and 0 bases at J, with 8 bases between the two ends. This CDR3 has 15 amino acids. The germline V gene has CDR1 SEHNR and CDR2 FQNEAQ (reference sequence). Only in-frame clones appear in the TCRdb table, and some are missing; sequencing was by immunoSEQ multiplex PCR. The sample lists some 2.1 million clones; about 95% were seen once. V gene TRBV7-9 combines with J gene TRBJ1-2, with D uncertain. The source of this sequence is a man between 18 and 29 years old in good health. Specimen: naive CD8+ T cells sorted from blood. DNA for the CDR3: TGTGCCAGCAGCTTAGCGTTGGACTCTAACTATGGCTACACCTTC. Translation gives CASSLALDSNYGYTF. Full variable domain (missing parts from reference TRBV7-9 and TRBJ1-2): DTGVSQNPRHKITKRGQNVTFRCDPISEHNRLYWYRQTLGQGPEFLTYFQNEAQLEKSRLLSDRFSAERPKGSFSTLEIQRTEQGDSAMYLCASSLALDSNYGYTFGSGTRLTVV.